This entry is about one TCR beta chain. The CDR3 has 14 amino acids. The J segment lost 3 bases and the V segment lost 6 bases, leaving 3 bases of the junction unmatched. CDR1 and CDR2 from the germline V gene are SNHLY and FYNNEI. Reverse transcription of extracted RNA yielded cDNA, which provided the sequencing template. Some clones are missing from TCRdb's copy, which holds only in-frame ones; the method was immunoSEQ multiplex PCR. The table includes about 15,000 clones, 60% detected once. The data belong to a study of CD8+ T cells in alopecia areata. As part of sample collection, lesional scalp punch biopsies and peripheral blood were taken from alopecia areata patients.

The TCR was taken from a human donor with alopecia areata. The rearrangement uses TRBV2 and TRBJ2-1; 9 bases align to TRBD2. Material: skin. This CDR3 is CASRGLANYNEQFF. CDR3 bases: TGTGCCAGCAGAGGACTAGCGAACTACAATGAGCAGTTCTTC.